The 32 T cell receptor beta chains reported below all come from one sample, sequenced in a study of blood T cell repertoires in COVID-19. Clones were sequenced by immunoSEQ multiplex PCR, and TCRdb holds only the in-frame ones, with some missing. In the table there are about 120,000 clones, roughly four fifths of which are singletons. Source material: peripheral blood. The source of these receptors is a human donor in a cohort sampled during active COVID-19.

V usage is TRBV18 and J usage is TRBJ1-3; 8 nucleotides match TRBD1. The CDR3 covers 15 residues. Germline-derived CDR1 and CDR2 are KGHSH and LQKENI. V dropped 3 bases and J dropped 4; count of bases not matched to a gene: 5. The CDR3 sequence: CASSPRQGPGNTIYF. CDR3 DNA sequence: TGTGCCAGCTCACCGAGACAGGGGCCGGGAAACACCATATATTTT.

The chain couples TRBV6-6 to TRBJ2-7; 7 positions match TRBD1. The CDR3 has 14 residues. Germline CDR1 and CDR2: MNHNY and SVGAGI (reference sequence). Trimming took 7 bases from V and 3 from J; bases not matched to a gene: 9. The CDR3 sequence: CASNTARDSYEQYF. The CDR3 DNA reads TGTGCCAGCAATACAGCCCGGGACAGCTACGAGCAGTACTTC.

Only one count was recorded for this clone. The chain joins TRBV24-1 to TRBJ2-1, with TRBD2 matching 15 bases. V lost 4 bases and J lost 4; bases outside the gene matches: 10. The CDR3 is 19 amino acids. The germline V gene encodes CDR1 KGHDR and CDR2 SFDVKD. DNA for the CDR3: TGTGCCACCAGTGAGTCTGGGAGGACTAGCGGGAGGGTTTACAATGAGCAGTTCTTC. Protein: CATSESGRTSGRVYNEQFF.

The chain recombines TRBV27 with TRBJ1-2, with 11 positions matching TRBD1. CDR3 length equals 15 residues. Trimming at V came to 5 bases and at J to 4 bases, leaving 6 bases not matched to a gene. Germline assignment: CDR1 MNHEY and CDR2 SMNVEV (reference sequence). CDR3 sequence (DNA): TGTGCCAGCAGTCCCAGGACAGGGGGCGGCTATGGCTACACCTTC. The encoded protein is CASSPRTGGGYGYTF.

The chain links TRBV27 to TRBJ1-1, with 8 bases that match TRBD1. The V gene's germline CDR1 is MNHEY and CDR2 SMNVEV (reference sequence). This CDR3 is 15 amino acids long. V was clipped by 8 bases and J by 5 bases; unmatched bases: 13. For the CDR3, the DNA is TGTGCCAGCCTCCGTCTCAGGGGGCCTAGGACTGAAGCTTTCTTT. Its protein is CASLRLRGPRTEAFF.

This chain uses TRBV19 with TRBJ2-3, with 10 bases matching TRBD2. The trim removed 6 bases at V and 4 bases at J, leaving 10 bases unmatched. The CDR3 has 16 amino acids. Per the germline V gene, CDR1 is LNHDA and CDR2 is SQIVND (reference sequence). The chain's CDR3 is CASRLLAGEVADTQYF. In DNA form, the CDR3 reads TGTGCCAGTAGACTCCTAGCGGGAGAGGTCGCAGATACGCAGTATTTT.

In DNA form, the CDR3 reads TGCAGCATTCTAGGACAGGGGCGCACTGAAGCTTTCTTT. Its translation: CSILGQGRTEAFF. The chain joins TRBV29-1 to TRBJ1-1, with TRBD1 matching 9 bases. The V and J ends lost 8 bases and 4 bases, in that order; junction bases with no gene match: 8. CDR3 length: 13 residues. CDR1 is SQVTM, CDR2 ANQGSEA, per germline.

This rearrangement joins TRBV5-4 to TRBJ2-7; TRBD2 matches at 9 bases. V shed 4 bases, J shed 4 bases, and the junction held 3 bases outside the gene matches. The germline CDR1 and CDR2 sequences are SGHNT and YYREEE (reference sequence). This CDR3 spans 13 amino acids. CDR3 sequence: CASSPSGKYEQYF. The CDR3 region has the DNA TGTGCCAGCAGCCCTAGCGGGAAGTACGAGCAGTACTTC. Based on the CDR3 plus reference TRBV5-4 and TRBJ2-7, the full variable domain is ETGVTQSPTHLIKTRGQQVTLRCSSQSGHNTVSWYQQALGQGPQFIFQYYREEENGRGNFPPRFSGLQFPNYSSELNVNALELDDSALYLCASSPSGKYEQYFGPGTRLTVT.

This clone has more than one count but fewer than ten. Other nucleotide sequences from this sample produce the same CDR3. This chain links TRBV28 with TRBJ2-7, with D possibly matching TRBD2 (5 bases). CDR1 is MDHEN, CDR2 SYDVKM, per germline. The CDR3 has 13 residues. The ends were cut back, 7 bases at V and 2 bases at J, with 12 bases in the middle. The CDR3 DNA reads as TGTGCCAGCAAATTGACCGGGACCTACGAGCAGTACTTC. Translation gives CASKLTGTYEQYF.

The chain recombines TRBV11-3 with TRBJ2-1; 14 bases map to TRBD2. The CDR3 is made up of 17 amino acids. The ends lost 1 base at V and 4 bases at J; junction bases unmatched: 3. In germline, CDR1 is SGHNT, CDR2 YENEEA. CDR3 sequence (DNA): TGTGCCAGCAGCTTAGGGGGGACTAGCGGGAGTTACAATGAGCAGTTCTTC. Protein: CASSLGGTSGSYNEQFF.

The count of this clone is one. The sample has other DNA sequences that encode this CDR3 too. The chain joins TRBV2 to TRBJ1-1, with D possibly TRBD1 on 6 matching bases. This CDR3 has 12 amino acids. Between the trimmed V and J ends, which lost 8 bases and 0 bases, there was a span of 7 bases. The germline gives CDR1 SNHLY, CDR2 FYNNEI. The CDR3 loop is CASGQLNTEAFF. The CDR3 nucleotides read TGTGCCAGCGGACAGTTGAACACTGAAGCTTTCTTT.

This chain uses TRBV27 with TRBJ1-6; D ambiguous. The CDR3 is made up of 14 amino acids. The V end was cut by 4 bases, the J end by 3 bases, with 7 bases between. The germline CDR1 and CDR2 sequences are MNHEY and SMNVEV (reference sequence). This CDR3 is CASSSRLYNSPLHF. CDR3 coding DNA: TGTGCCAGCAGTTCTCGACTCTATAATTCACCCCTCCACTTT.

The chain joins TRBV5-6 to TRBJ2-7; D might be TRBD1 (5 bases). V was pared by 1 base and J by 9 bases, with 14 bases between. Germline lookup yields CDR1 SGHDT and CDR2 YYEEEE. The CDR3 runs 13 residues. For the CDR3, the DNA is TGTGCCAGCAGCTTGTGGACACAGTCGCGGCAGTACTTC. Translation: CASSLWTQSRQYF.

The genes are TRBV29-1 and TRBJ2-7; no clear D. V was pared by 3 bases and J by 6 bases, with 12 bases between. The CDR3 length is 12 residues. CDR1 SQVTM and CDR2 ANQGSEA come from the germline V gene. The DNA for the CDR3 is TGCAGCGTTGAGGCAGACACGCGCGAGCAGTACTTC. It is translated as CSVEADTREQYF.

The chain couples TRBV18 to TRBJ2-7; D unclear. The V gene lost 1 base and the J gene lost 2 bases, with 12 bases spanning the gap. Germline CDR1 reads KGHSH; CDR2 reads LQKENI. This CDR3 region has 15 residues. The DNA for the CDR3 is TGTGCCAGCTCACCACGGCAGGCAACTGCCTACGAGCAGTACTTC. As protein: CASSPRQATAYEQYF.

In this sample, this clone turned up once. The CDR3 region has the DNA TGTGCCAGCAGCCCAGAGATCGGGGTCTCCGAGCAGTACTTC. It translates to CASSPEIGVSEQYF. This chain connects TRBV7-9 to TRBJ2-7, with a weak D call TRBD2 (5 bases). The germline V gene has CDR1 SEHNR and CDR2 FQNEAQ (reference sequence). V shed 5 bases and J shed 6 bases, with 17 bases lying between them. The CDR3 loop spans 14 amino acids.

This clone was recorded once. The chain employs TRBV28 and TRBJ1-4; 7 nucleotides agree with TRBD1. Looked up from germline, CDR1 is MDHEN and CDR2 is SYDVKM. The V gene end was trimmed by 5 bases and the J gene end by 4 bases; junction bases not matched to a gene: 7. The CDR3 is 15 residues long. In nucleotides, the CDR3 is TGTGCCAGCAGTGCCGACAGGGCCTATAATGAAAAACTGTTTTTT. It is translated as CASSADRAYNEKLFF.

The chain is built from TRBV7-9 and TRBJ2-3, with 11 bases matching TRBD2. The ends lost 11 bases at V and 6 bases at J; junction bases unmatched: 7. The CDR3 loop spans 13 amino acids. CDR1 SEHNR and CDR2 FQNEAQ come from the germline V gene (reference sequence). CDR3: CAGKLAGVDTQYF. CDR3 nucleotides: TGTGCCGGCAAACTAGCGGGAGTTGATACGCAGTATTTT. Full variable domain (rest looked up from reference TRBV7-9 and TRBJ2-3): DTGVSQNPRHKITKRGQNVTFRCDPISEHNRLYWYRQTLGQGPEFLTYFQNEAQLEKSRLLSDRFSAERPKGSFSTLEIQRTEQGDSAMYLCAGKLAGVDTQYFGPGTRLTVL.

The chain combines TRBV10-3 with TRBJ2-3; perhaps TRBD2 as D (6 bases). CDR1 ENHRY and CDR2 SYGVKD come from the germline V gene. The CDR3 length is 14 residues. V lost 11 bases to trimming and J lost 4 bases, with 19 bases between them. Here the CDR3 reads CAGGEGGGADTQYF. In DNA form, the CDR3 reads TGTGCCGGGGGAGAGGGAGGCGGTGCAGATACGCAGTATTTT.

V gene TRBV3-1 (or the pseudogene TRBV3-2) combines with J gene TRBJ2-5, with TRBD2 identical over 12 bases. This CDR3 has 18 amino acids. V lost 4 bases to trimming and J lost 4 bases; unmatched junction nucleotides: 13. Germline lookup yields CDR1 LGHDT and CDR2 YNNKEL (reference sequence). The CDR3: CASSPLLALGLAGETQYF. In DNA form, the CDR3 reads TGTGCCAGCAGCCCGCTACTTGCCTTGGGACTAGCGGGAGAGACCCAGTACTTC.

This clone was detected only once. CDR3 DNA sequence: TGTGCCAGCAGTTATGACAGGGGCGAGCAGTACTTC. Translation: CASSYDRGEQYF. This chain connects TRBV6-2 or TRBV6-3 to TRBJ2-7; 8 bases agree with TRBD1. The germline gives CDR1 MNHEY, CDR2 SVGEGT. This CDR3 spans 12 amino acids. Losses at the gene ends were 3 bases for V and 6 bases for J; bases not matched to a gene: 1.

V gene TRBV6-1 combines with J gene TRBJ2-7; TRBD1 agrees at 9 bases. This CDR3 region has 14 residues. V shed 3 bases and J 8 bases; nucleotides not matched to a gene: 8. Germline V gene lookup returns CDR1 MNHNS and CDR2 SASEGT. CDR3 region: CASSEAGQGFKQYF. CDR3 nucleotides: TGTGCCAGCAGTGAGGCCGGACAGGGGTTTAAGCAGTACTTC.

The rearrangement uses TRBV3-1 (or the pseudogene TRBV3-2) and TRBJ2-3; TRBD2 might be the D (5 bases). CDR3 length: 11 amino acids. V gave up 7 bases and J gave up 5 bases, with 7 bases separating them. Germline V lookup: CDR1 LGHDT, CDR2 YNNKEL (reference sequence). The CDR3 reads CASTLGDTQYF. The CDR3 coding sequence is TGTGCCAGCACACTAGGAGATACGCAGTATTTT.

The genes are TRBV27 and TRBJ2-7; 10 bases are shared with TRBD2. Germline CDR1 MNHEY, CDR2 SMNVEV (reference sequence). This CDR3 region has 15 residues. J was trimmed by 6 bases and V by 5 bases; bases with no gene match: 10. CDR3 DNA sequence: TGTGCCAGCAGTCCAGAGCGGGGGGGGTTATCCGAGCAGTACTTC. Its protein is CASSPERGGLSEQYF.

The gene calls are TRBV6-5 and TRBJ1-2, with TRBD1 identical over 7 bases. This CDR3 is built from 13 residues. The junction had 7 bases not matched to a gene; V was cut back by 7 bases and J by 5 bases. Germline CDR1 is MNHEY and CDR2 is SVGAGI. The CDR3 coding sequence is TGTGCCAGCACTTCAGGGGGGAAATATGGCTACACCTTC. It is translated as CASTSGGKYGYTF.

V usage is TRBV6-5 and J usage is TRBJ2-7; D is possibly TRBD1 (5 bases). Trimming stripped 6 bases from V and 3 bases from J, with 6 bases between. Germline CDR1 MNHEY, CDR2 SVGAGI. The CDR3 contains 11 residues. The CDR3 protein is CASRDIYEQYF. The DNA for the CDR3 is TGTGCCAGCAGGGACATCTACGAGCAGTACTTC.

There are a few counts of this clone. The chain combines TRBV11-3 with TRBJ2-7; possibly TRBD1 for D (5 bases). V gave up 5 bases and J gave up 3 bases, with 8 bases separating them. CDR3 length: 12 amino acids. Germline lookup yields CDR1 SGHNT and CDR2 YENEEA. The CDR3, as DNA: TGTGCCAGCAGCAAAAGGGGCTACGAGCAGTACTTC. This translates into CASSKRGYEQYF. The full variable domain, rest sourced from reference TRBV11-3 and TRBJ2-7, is EAGVVQSPRYKIIEKKQPVAFWCNPISGHNTLYWYLQNLGQGPELLIRYENEEAVDDSQLPKDRFSAERLKGVDSTLKIQPAELGDSAVYLCASSKRGYEQYFGPGTRLTVT.

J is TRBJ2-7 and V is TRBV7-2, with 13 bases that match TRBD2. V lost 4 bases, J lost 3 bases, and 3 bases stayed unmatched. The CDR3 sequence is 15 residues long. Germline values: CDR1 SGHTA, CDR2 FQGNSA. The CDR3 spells CASSSWTSGGYEQYF. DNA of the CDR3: TGTGCCAGCAGCTCTTGGACTAGCGGGGGCTACGAGCAGTACTTC.

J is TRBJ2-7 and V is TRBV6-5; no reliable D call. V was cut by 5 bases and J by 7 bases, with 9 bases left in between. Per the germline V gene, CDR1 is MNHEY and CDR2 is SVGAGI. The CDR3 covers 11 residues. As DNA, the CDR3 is TGTGCCAGCAGTACTGCTCTGGAGCAGTACTTC. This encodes CASSTALEQYF.

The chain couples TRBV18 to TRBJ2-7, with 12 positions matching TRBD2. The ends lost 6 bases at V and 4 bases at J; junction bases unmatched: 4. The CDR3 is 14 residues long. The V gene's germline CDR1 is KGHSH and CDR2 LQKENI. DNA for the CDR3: TGTGCCAGCTCTCGGACTAGCGGGGCGTACGAGCAGTACTTC. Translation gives CASSRTSGAYEQYF. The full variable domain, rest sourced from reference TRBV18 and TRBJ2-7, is NAGVMQNPRHLVRRRGQEARLRCSPMKGHSHVYWYRQLPEEGLKFMVYLQKENIIDESGMPKERFSAEFPKEGPSILRIQQVVRGDSAAYFCASSRTSGAYEQYFGPGTRLTVT.

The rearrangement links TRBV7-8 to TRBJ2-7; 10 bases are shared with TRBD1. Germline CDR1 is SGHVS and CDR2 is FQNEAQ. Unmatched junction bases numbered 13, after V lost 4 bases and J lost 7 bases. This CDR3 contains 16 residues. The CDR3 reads CASSSRWTGGSGEQYF. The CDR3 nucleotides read TGTGCCAGCAGCTCCCGCTGGACAGGGGGGTCAGGGGAGCAGTACTTC.

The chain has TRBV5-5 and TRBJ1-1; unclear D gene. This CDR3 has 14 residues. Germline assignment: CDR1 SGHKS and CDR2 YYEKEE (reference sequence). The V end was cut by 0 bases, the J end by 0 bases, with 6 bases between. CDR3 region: CASSLGPLNTEAFF. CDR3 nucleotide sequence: TGTGCCAGCAGCTTGGGGCCCCTGAACACTGAAGCTTTCTTT. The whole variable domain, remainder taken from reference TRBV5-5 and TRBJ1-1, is DAGVTQSPTHLIKTRGQQVTLRCSPISGHKSVSWYQQVLGQGPQFIFQYYEKEERGRGNFPDRFSARQFPNYSSELNVNALLLGDSALYLCASSLGPLNTEAFFGQGTRLTVV.